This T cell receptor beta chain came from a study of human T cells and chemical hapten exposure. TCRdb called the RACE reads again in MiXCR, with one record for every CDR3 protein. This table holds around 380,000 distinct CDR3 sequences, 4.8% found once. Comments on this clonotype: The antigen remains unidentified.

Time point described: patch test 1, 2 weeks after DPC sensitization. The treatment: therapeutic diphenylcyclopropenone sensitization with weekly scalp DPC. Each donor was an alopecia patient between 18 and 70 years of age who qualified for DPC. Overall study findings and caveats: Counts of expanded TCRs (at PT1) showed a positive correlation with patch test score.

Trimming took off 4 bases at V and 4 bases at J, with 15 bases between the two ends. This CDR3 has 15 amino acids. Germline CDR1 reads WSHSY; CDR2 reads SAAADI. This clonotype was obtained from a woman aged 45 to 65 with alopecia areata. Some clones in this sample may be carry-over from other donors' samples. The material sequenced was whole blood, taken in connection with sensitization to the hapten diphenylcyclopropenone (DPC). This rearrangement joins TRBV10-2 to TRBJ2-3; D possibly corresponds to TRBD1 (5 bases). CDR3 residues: CASSGTPKVADTQYF. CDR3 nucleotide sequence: TGCGCCAGCAGTGGGACACCTAAAGTGGCAGATACGCAGTATTTT.